This T cell receptor (beta chain) came from a study of T-cell reconstitution after alpha-beta-depleted transplantation in children. Findings and limits, study-wide: After transplant, at about two months, alpha-beta T cells were reportedly derived from several hundred expanded graft clones. The origin of high day-60 TCRbeta diversity in some patients lay in surviving recipient T cells and thymic progenitors. One year after transplant, T-cell counts and diversity came mostly from newly produced T cells.

Unique molecular identifiers featured in how the TCRbeta library was prepared. Using its own MiXCR run on the PCR reads, TCRdb lists one record per CDR3 protein. The repertoire holds 65,000 to 70,000 distinct CDR3 sequences, with just under 5% as singletons. Ten or more counts support this clonotype. Its antigen is not known. The V and J ends lost 0 bases and 2 bases respectively, with 15 bases between them. The CDR3 runs 17 residues. The germline gives CDR1 LGHNA, CDR2 YSLEER. This clonotype was sampled from a boy less than two years old who had a stem cell transplant for acute myeloid leukemia, so the T cells may come from the graft donor. This sample comprised PBMCs, mostly from graft donor cells, obtained 180 days after TCRalphabeta/CD19-depleted stem cell transplant. V gene TRBV4-3 combines with J gene TRBJ2-3; D possibly corresponds to TRBD2 (5 bases). The CDR3: CASSQELFRGSTDTQYF. CDR3 DNA: TGCGCCAGCAGCCAAGAACTGTTCCGGGGATCCACAGATACGCAGTATTTT.